This T cell receptor (beta chain) appears in the sequencing data of a study of blood T cell repertoires in COVID-19. Study-wide background: Sites in the United States, Italy and Spain provided acute and convalescent COVID-19 samples.

The protocol was immunoSEQ multiplex PCR, while the TCRdb copy is restricted to in-frame clones and leaves out a portion. This table has about 240,000 clones, roughly 90% appearing once. The CDR3 has 14 amino acids. Trimming stripped 1 base from V and 4 bases from J, with 10 bases between. The V gene's germline CDR1 is SGHKS and CDR2 YYEKEE (reference sequence). The chain couples TRBV5-5 to TRBJ2-3; D might be TRBD1 (5 bases). This receptor was taken from a man in his sixties who had recovered from COVID-19. The specimen was peripheral blood. The CDR3 is CASSLLGVADTQYF. The CDR3 DNA reads TGTGCCAGCAGCTTGTTAGGGGTTGCAGATACGCAGTATTTT.